The 18 T cell receptor beta chains below come from one sample, sequenced in a study of OX40 agonist ivuxolimab in advanced cancers. Libraries were prepared by immunoSEQ multiplex PCR; TCRdb keeps only in-frame clonotypes and omits some of them. The sample consists of about 70,000 clones, about 78% of them appearing once. Sample: CD4+ or CD8+ T cells sorted from blood, taken in a trial of the OX40 agonist ivuxolimab. The source of these receptors is an adult with an advanced solid tumor such as melanoma, head and neck, liver or kidney cancer.

The chain joins TRBV6-1 to TRBJ1-6, with 9 bases that match TRBD1. Germline values: CDR1 MNHNS, CDR2 SASEGT. V dropped 4 bases and J dropped 9; count of bases not matched to a gene: 7. This CDR3 region has 15 residues. The CDR3 bases are TGTGCCAGCAGTGCCCGGGACAGGGAGGGTTCACCCCTCCACTTT. Its translation: CASSARDREGSPLHF.

The rearrangement joins TRBV5-6 to TRBJ2-2, with 8 bases fitting TRBD1. This CDR3 is 15 amino acids long. J gave up 5 bases and V 2 bases, and 5 bases lay outside the gene matches. The germline V gene has CDR1 SGHDT and CDR2 YYEEEE. CDR3 nucleotides: TGTGCCAGCAGCTTTCAGGGGGCGAGGACCGGGGAGCTGTTTTTT. Its protein product is CASSFQGARTGELFF.

The chain is built from TRBV19 and TRBJ2-2; D ambiguous. V lost 3 bases and J 2 bases, leaving 7 bases between the germline ends. There are 14 residues in the CDR3. Germline V gene data show CDR1 as LNHDA and CDR2 as SQIVND (reference sequence). The CDR3 reads CASSMRSNTGELFF. As DNA, the CDR3 is TGTGCCAGTAGTATGCGTAGTAACACCGGGGAGCTGTTTTTT.

The chain has TRBV18 and TRBJ2-7; D is perhaps TRBD1 (5 bases). CDR3 length: 14 amino acids. Trimming removed 6 bases from V and 2 bases from J, with 14 bases in between. Germline V CDR1 and CDR2: KGHSH, LQKENI. In DNA, the CDR3 is TGTGCCAGCTCCCCAGACAGAAACCCCTACGAGCAGTACTTC. It specifies CASSPDRNPYEQYF.

V is TRBV7-2 and J is TRBJ1-5, with D possibly being TRBD1 (5 bases). The V end was cut by 5 bases, the J end by 5 bases, with 16 bases between. In germline, CDR1 is SGHTA, CDR2 FQGNSA. The CDR3 length is 15 residues. The CDR3 reads CASSTRTGGDQPQHF. In DNA, the CDR3 is TGTGCCAGCAGCACGAGAACGGGGGGAGATCAGCCCCAGCATTTT.

This clone was recorded only once. The chain is built from TRBV6-5 and TRBJ2-7; TRBD1 matches at 12 bases. The CDR3 is made up of 14 amino acids. In germline, CDR1 is MNHEY, CDR2 SVGAGI. V was pared by 5 bases and J by 12 bases, with 11 bases of the junction left unmatched. The CDR3 protein is CASSDRDRGLLSYF. The CDR3 DNA reads as TGTGCCAGCAGTGACCGGGACAGGGGGCTTCTTTCGTACTTC.

The V call is TRBV9, the J call TRBJ2-7; D assignment may be TRBD1 or TRBD2 (5 bases each). V was cut by 0 bases and J by 2 bases, with 18 bases left in between. The CDR3 loop spans 17 amino acids. Germline CDR1 reads SGDLS; CDR2 reads YYNGEE. The CDR3 DNA follows: TGTGCCAGCAGCGTAGGAATGTACGGGGCTGGGACCTACGAGCAGTACTTC. Encoded protein: CASSVGMYGAGTYEQYF. The full variable domain, completed using reference TRBV9 and TRBJ2-7, is DSGVTQTPKHLITATGQRVTLRCSPRSGDLSVYWYQQSLDQGLQFLIQYYNGEERAKGNILERFSAQQFPDLHSELNLSSLELGDSALYFCASSVGMYGAGTYEQYFGPGTRLTVT.

The rearrangement uses TRBV5-8 and TRBJ2-7; 8 nucleotides agree with TRBD1. V shed 4 bases and J 3 bases; nucleotides not matched to a gene: 6. Germline values: CDR1 SGHTS, CDR2 YDEGEE. This CDR3 contains 14 residues. CDR3 sequence (DNA): TGTGCCAGCAGCGTACAGGGGGGAAACTACGAGCAGTACTTC. Encoded protein: CASSVQGGNYEQYF.

This chain connects TRBV5-1 to TRBJ2-7; 12 positions match TRBD2. V dropped 4 bases and J dropped 4; count of bases not matched to a gene: 6. Germline CDR1 SGHRS, CDR2 YFSETQ. This CDR3 has 15 amino acids. The DNA of the CDR3 is TGCGCCAGCAGCGAACGGACTAGCGGGAAGTACGAGCAGTACTTC. Protein: CASSERTSGKYEQYF.

This clone was seen a few times. V and J are TRBV19 and TRBJ2-7; 9 positions match TRBD1. With V trimmed by 5 bases and J by 2 bases, 10 bases remained unmatched. The CDR3 covers 16 residues. CDR1 and CDR2 from the germline V gene are LNHDA and SQIVND (reference sequence). This CDR3 is CASSDPGTGNPYEQYF. CDR3 nucleotides: TGTGCCAGTAGTGACCCCGGGACAGGGAACCCCTACGAGCAGTACTTC.

This CDR3 is CASSKRVEWETQYF. The CDR3 DNA sequence: TGTGCCAGCAGTAAGCGGGTTGAGTGGGAGACCCAGTACTTC. V is TRBV2 and J is TRBJ2-5, with D possibly matching TRBD2 (6 bases). V lost 5 bases to trimming and J lost 5 bases, with 15 bases between them. Germline loops: CDR1 SNHLY, CDR2 FYNNEI. There are 14 residues in the CDR3.

The CDR3 is CATSGGTGRLRAGNTIYF. The CDR3 region has the DNA TGTGCCACCAGTGGTGGGACAGGGAGGTTGAGGGCTGGAAACACCATATATTTT. The rearrangement uses TRBV15 and TRBJ1-3, with TRBD1 matching over 9 bases. Germline V gives CDR1 LNHNV, CDR2 YYDKDF (reference sequence). V gave up 6 bases and J gave up 2 bases; unmatched junction bases: 14. This CDR3 has 18 amino acids. The full variable domain, rest sourced from reference TRBV15 and TRBJ1-3, is DAMVIQNPRYQVTQFGKPVTLSCSQTLNHNVMYWYQQKSSQAPKLLFHYYDKDFNNEADTPDNFQSRRPNTSFCFLDIRSPGLGDTAMYLCATSGGTGRLRAGNTIYFGEGSWLTVV.

The V call is TRBV6-5, the J call TRBJ1-1, with TRBD1 identical over 8 bases. In germline, CDR1 is MNHEY, CDR2 SVGAGI. The junction had 7 bases not matched to a gene; V was cut back by 5 bases and J by 11 bases. This CDR3 is 12 amino acids long. The CDR3, as DNA: TGTGCCAGCAGTCGGCAGGGGGCCCGGGCTTTCTTT. Translated: CASSRQGARAFF.

This clone was counted only a few times. The rearrangement links TRBV6-5 to TRBJ1-2; D possibly corresponds to TRBD1 (6 bases). Germline-derived CDR1 and CDR2 are MNHEY and SVGAGI. The CDR3 loop spans 11 amino acids. Trimming pared 5 bases from V and 7 bases from J, leaving 8 bases between. CDR3 DNA: TGTGCCAGCAGTACAGGGCTTGGCTACACCTTC. The encoded protein is CASSTGLGYTF.

Only a few counts were recorded for this clone. The chain has TRBV30 and TRBJ1-5; D ambiguous. The CDR3 is 12 amino acids. Germline CDR1 and CDR2: GTSNPN and SVGIG (reference sequence). Trimming shortened V by 2 bases and J by 6 bases, and 8 bases separated the two germline ends. The CDR3, as DNA: TGTGCCTGGAGTAGAGAGGGTCAGCCCCAGCATTTT. Its translation is CAWSREGQPQHF.

The chain couples TRBV18 to TRBJ1-4; D is unresolved. Germline V lookup: CDR1 KGHSH, CDR2 LQKENI. The V end was cut by 6 bases, the J end by 1 base, with 15 bases between. This CDR3 comprises 16 residues. The CDR3 DNA follows: TGTGCCAGCTCTACCACTTTATCTAGAACTAATGAAAAACTGTTTTTT. Protein: CASSTTLSRTNEKLFF.

The chain joins TRBV5-4 to TRBJ2-1; 9 bases align to TRBD2. This CDR3 contains 15 residues. The V gene end was trimmed by 4 bases and the J gene end by 3 bases; junction bases not matched to a gene: 5. Looked up from germline, CDR1 is SGHNT and CDR2 is YYREEE (reference sequence). CDR3 sequence: CASSDRAGGYNEQFF. As DNA, the CDR3 is TGTGCCAGCAGCGACCGAGCGGGAGGCTACAATGAGCAGTTCTTC.

This clone has only a few counts. The chain combines TRBV30 with TRBJ1-2; D remains unclear. Germline V gene sequence: CDR1 GTSNPN, CDR2 SVGIG (reference sequence). CDR3 length: 14 residues. V lost 4 bases, J lost 2 bases, and 14 bases lay in between. CDR3 protein: CAWTPPGRNYGYTF. CDR3 sequence (DNA): TGTGCCTGGACCCCCCCGGGGAGAAACTATGGCTACACCTTC.